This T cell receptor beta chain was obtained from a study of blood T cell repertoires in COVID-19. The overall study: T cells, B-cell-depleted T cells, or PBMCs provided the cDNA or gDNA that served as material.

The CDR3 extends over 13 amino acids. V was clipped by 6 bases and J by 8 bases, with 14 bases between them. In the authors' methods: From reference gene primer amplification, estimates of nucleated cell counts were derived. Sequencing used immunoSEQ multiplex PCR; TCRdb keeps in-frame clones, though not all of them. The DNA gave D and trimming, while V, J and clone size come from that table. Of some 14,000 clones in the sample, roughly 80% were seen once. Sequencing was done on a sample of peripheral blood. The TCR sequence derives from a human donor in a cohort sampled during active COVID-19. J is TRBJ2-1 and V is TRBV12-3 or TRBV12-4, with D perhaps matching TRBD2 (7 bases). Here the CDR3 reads CASRPSGGHEQFF. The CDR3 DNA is TGTGCCAGCAGGCCTTCCGGGGGGCATGAGCAGTTCTTC.